A selection of T cell receptor beta chains follows, all from one sample in a study of T cell responses to AZD1222 COVID-19 vaccine. Generated by immunoSEQ multiplex PCR, the TCRdb table keeps only in-frame clones and is missing some. In the table there are 100,000 to 150,000 clones, approximately 94% of which are singletons. This specimen consisted of peripheral blood, obtained 28 days after the second AZD1222 dose. The receptors here all came from an adult who received the AZD1222 COVID-19 vaccine. The conserved cysteine and the conserved F or W are not part of the CDR3 here.

TRBJ2-3,TRBV27,ASSLGGTYTDTQY
TRBJ1-2,TRBV2,AITGRTTPYGYT
TRBJ1-1,TRBV10-1,AVSGDSFVTEAF
TRBJ2-1,TRBV18,ASSPSSSNEQF
TRBJ1-5,TRBV27,ASSIRYSNQPQH
TRBJ1-1,TRBV7-3,ASSLILNTEAF
TRBJ1-1,TRBV12-5,ASGLLPSAF
TRBJ1-6,TRBV5-1,ASSLVGPYNSPLH
TRBJ1-2,TRBV6-6,ASSYSAGGDYGYT
TRBJ2-1,TRBV9,ASSVSPDRGVEQF
TRBJ1-2,TRBV7-2,ASSQQGSIGYGYT
TRBJ1-4,TRBV29-1,SVVRGPGPDEKLF
TRBJ1-5,TRBV19,ASSTRAGNQPQH
TRBJ2-7,TRBV19,ASSPGLKYEQY
TRBJ2-7,TRBV9,ASSPPDIPIAFAREQY
TRBJ1-1,TRBV5-1,ASTANTEAF
TRBJ2-2,TRBV5-1,ASSSIAVNTGELF
TRBJ1-2,TRBV6-7,ASTSADRMYGYT
TRBJ1-1,TRBV6-4,ASTRTFGGTEAF
TRBJ1-2,TRBV5-1,ASSLVLAGYGYT
TRBJ2-5,TRBV7-3,ASSPQGTSGETQY
TRBJ2-2,TRBV7-8,ASSLDGADGELF
TRBJ2-1,TRBV7-6,ASSLGTSGGAEEQF
TRBJ1-4,TRBV5-1,ASSRAARSEKLF
TRBJ2-1,TRBV2,ASSAQGLYNEQF
TRBJ2-7,TRBV19,ASSPTGQGAGEQY
TRBJ1-3,TRBV6-5,ASSPWRGRGNTIY
TRBJ1-4,TRBV6-5,ASTVSPATNEKLF
TRBJ1-4,TRBV14,ASSQAAAKLF
TRBJ2-2,TRBV5-1,ASSSTGMNTGELF
TRBJ2-3,TRBV28,ASRTGGSTDTQY
TRBJ2-3,TRBV10-3,AISDLASQDTQY
TRBJ1-5,TRBV7-2,ASTAGGAGQPQH
TRBJ2-7,TRBV5-6,ASSLLTGTYEQY
TRBJ2-1,TRBV5-1,ASSPTVGNEQF
TRBJ2-7,TRBV19,ASSFSLAGSEQY
TRBJ1-6,TRBV4-3,ASSQESRNSPLH
TRBJ2-2,TRBV5-1,ACGGGGINTGELF
TRBJ1-5,TRBV12-5,ASGLVVQGGASQPQH
TRBJ1-2,TRBV2,ASSGALDTYGYT
TRBJ1-5,TRBV19,ASSITGEANQPQH
TRBJ2-3,TRBV5-1,ASSSLRGGSGDTQY
TRBJ1-3,TRBV19,ASRSRGDSGNTIY
TRBJ1-2,TRBV9,ASSPASEGKGNYGYT
TRBJ2-3,TRBV3-1/TRBV3-2,ASSQGERASTDTQY
TRBJ2-3,TRBV7-2,ASSSRGGGNTDTQY
TRBJ1-5,TRBV7-2,ASSFLTGDQPQH